This record covers a single T cell receptor (beta chain). This clone's antigen is unknown. Qualities for individual bases were not recorded, and no much larger clone is one base off. The data derive from a study of shared T cell receptors in the human thymus (dated by TCRdb to the early 2020s). Context from the whole study: The study examined how self-reactive, shared T-cell receptor alpha chains are generated in the human thymus.

Receptor amplification or capture employed the immunoSEQ multiplex PCR assay. The source is immuneACCESS, and TCRdb retained only in-frame sequences with V and J called. Part of the clones is not carried over; for the studies checked, unresolved V genes explain less than half of this, and the remainder is unexplained. For this sample there are roughly 550,000 clones; approximately 80% appear just once. Of the sample, 0.013% is held by the ten largest clones. These data also featured in a second study, about human thymus T cells. As described in the second report: Immunologically healthy infants undergoing open corrective cardiac surgery for congenital heart defects in Finland were used as donors. Thymus tissue was obtained as surgical resects removed during corrective cardiac surgery. V and J gene segment usage appeared biased in both thymic and peripheral blood repertoires. According to the related research, thymic TCR repertoires were highly overlapping among unrelated individuals. The study described the TCR alpha and beta repertoires in fewer than 10 infant thymus samples and a few matching peripheral blood samples. Donor ages ranging from roughly 6 to 244 days were recorded, and more than 5 male and a couple of female infants were included in the cohort. After being mechanically released from the tissue, thymocytes were kept at -70 degrees C in pellets of about 8.5-34 million cells. A QIAsymphony instrument was used to extract genomic DNA from the frozen cell pellets. TCRB and TCRAD loci were amplified from a standardized quantity of quality-controlled genomic DNA using the immunoSEQ multiplex PCR assay. Amplicons spanned the V(D)J region at a length sufficient to cover the CDR3 and identify V and J genes. The amplicons were sequenced on an Illumina platform via the commercial immunoSEQ service. Primer bias and sequencing errors were corrected as previously described, and TCRAD and TCRB definitions were based on the IMGT database. The repertoires were analysed using immunoSEQ Analyzer 3.0 and VDJTools for basic statistics, V/J segment usage, diversity estimates, rarefaction and pairwise overlap. Diversity was estimated with Chao1, ChaoE, Efron-Thisted, Shannon and inverse Simpson indices, and also on datasets down-sampled to the smallest sample. Repertoire overlap was assessed by strict matching of CDR3 nucleotide sequence, V gene and J gene, and clustering was done by Jaccard-based multidimensional scaling. On average, thymus samples gave around 810,000 unique TCRB clonotypes, whereas blood samples gave around 84,000.

This clonotype originated in a boy in the first two years of life with a congenital heart defect. Donor details come from another sample of the same person, matched by shared clones. The sample consisted of thymocytes.

Here is the DNA: TGTGCCTGGAGACCAGTACGGAGCATGGACAATGAGCAGTTCTTC. Translated, this gives CAWRPVRSMDNEQFF. The rearranged segments are TRBV30 and TRBJ2-1, with the identity of the D gene unclear. From its cysteine to its phenylalanine, the CDR3 spans 15 amino acids. Of all the DNA, just the CDR3 is kept, 45 bases in frame from base 1. From a lookup of the germline V gene (reference sequence), CDR1 and CDR2 are GTSNPN and SVGIG. Trimming costs V 3 bases and J 5 bases, and their ends lie 17 bases apart.